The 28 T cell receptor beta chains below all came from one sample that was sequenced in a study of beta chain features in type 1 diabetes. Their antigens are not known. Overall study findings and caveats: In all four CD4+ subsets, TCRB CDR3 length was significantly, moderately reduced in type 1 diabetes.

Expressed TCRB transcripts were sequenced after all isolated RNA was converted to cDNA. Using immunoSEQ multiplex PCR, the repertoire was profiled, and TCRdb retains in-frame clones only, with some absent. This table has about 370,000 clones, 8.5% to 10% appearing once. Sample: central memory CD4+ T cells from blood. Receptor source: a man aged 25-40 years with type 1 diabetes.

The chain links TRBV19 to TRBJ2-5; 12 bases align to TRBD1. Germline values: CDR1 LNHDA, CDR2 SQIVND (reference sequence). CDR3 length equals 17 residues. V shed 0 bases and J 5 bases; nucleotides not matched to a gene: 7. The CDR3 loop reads CASSIDSSGTGGETQYF. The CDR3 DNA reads TGTGCCAGTAGTATAGATAGTTCCGGGACAGGGGGCGAGACCCAGTACTTC.

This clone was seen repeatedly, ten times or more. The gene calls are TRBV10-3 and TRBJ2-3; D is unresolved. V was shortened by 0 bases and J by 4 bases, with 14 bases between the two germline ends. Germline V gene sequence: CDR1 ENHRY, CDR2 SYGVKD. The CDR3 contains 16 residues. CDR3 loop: CAISESMQAAADTQYF. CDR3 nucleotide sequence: TGTGCCATCAGTGAGTCGATGCAGGCCGCAGCAGATACGCAGTATTTT.

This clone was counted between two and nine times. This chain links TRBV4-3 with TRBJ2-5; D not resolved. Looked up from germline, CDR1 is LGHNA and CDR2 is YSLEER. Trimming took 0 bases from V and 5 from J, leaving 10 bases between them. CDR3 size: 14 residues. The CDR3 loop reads CASSQDRDVETQYF. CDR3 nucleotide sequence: TGCGCCAGCAGCCAAGATCGTGACGTGGAGACCCAGTACTTC.

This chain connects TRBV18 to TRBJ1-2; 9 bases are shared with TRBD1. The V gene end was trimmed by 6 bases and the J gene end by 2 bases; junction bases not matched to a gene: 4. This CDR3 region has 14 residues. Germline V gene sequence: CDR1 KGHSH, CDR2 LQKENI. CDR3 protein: CASSWTGANYGYTF. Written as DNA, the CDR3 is TGTGCCAGCTCTTGGACAGGGGCCAACTATGGCTACACCTTC.

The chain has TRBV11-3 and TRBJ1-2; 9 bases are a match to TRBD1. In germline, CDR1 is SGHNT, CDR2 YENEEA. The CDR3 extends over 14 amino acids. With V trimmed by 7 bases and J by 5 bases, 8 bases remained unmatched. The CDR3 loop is CASTPDRGRYGYTF. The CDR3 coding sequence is TGTGCCAGCACCCCGGACAGGGGAAGGTATGGCTACACCTTC.

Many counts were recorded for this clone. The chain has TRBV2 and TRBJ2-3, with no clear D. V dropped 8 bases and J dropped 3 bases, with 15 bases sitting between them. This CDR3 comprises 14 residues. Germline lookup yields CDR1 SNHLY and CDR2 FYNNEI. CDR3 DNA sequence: TGTGCCAGCTGTGCTTTCGGCGGAACAGATACGCAGTATTTT. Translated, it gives CASCAFGGTDTQYF.

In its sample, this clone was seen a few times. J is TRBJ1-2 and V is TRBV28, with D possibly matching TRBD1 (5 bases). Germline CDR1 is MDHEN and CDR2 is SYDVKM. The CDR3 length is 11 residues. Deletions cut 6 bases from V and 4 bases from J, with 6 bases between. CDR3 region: CASRQGYGYTF. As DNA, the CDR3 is TGTGCCAGCAGGCAGGGCTATGGCTACACCTTC.

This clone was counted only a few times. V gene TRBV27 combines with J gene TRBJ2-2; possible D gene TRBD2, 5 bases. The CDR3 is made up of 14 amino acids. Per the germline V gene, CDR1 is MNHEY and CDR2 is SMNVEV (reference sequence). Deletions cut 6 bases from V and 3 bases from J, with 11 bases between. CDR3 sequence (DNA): TGTGCCAGCAGAAGTGGGCGGGACACCGGGGAGCTGTTTTTT. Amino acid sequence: CASRSGRDTGELFF.

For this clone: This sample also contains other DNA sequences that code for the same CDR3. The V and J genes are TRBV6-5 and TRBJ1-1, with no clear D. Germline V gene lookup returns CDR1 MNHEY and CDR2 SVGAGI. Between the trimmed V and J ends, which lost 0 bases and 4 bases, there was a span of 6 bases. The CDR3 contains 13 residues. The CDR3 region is CASSYSRGTEAFF. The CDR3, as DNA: TGTGCCAGCAGTTACTCGAGAGGCACTGAAGCTTTCTTT.

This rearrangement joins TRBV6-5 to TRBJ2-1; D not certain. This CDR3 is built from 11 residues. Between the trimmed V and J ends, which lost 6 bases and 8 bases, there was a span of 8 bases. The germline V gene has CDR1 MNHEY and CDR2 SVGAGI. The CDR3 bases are TGTGCCAGCAGCCCTGGGGATGAGCAGTTCTTC. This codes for CASSPGDEQFF.

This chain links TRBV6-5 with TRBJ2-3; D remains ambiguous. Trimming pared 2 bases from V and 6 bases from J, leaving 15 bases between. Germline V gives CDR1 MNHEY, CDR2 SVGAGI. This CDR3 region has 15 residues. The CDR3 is CASSYRRPSEDTQYF. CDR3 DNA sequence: TGTGCCAGCAGTTACCGACGCCCCTCGGAGGATACGCAGTATTTT.

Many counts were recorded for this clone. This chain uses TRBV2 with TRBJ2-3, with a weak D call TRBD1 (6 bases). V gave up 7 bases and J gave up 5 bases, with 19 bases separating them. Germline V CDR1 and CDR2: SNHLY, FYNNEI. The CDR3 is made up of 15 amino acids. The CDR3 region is CASNREPSVGDTQYF. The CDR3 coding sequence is TGTGCCAGCAACAGGGAACCCTCGGTTGGAGATACGCAGTATTTT.

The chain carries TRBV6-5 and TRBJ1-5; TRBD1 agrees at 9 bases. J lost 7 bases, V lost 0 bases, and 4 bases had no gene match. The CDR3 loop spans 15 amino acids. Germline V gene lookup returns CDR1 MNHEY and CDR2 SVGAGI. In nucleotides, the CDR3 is TGTGCCAGCAGTTACTCATACAGGGGGCAACAGCCCCAGCATTTT. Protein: CASSYSYRGQQPQHF.

CDR3 protein: CASSPFSGTETYGYTF. The CDR3 DNA sequence: TGTGCCAGCAGCCCCTTCTCCGGGACGGAAACCTATGGCTACACCTTC. The chain employs TRBV4-2 and TRBJ1-2; tentatively, D is TRBD1 (5 bases). Trimming left V 4 bases short and J 4 bases short, with 19 bases between. The CDR3 totals 16 residues. Germline assignment: CDR1 LGHNA and CDR2 YNFKEQ.

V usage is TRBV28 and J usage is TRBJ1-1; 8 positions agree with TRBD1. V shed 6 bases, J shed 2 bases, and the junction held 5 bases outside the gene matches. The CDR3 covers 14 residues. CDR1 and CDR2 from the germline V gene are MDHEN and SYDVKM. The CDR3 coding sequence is TGTGCCAGCAGATCAGGGGGCTCAAACACTGAAGCTTTCTTT. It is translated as CASRSGGSNTEAFF.

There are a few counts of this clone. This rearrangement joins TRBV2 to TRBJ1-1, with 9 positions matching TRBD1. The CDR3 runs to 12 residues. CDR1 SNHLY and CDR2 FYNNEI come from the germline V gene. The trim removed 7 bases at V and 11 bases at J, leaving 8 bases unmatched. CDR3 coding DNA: TGTGCCAGCACCAAGGACAGGGGCCAGGCTTTCTTT. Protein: CASTKDRGQAFF.

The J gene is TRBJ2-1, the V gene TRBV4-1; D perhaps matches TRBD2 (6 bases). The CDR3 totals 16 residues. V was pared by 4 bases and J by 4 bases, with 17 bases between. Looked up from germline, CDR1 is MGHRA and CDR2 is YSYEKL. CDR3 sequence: CASSRRGQGGYNEQFF. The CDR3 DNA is TGCGCCAGCAGCCGCCGGGGCCAGGGAGGTTACAATGAGCAGTTCTTC.

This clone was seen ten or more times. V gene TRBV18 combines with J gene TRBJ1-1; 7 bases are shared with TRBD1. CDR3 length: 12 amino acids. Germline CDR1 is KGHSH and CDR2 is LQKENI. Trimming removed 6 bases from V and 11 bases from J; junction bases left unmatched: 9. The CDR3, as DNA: TGTGCCAGCTCTCTCGACAGGGAATCGGCTTTCTTT. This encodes CASSLDRESAFF.

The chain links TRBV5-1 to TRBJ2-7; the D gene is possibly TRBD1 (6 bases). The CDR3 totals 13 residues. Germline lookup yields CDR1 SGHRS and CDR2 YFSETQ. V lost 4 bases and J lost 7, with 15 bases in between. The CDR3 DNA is TGCGCCAGCAGCCGGGACCCCCAGGGGGAGCAGTACTTC. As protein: CASSRDPQGEQYF.

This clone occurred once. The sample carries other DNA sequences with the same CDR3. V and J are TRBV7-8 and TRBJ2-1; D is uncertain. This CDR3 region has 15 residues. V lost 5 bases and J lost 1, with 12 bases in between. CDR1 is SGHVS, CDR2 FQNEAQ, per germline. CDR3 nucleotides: TGTGCCAGCAGCCCTGCAAGTGGATCCTACAATGAGCAGTTCTTC. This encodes CASSPASGSYNEQFF.

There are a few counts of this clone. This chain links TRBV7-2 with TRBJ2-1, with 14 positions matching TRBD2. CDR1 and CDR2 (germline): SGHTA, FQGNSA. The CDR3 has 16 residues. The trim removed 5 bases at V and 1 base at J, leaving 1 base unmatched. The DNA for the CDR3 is TGTGCCAGCAGCAGGACTAGCGGGAGGTCCTACAATGAGCAGTTCTTC. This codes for CASSRTSGRSYNEQFF. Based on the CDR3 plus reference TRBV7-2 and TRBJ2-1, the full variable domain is GAGVSQSPSNKVTEKGKDVELRCDPISGHTALYWYRQSLGQGLEFLIYFQGNSAPDKSGLPSDRFSAERTGGSVSTLTIQRTQQEDSAVYLCASSRTSGRSYNEQFFGPGTRLTVL.

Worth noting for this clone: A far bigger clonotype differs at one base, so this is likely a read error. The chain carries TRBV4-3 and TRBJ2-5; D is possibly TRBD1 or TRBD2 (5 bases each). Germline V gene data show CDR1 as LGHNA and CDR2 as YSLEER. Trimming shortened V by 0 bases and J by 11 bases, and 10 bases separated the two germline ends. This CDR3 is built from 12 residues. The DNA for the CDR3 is TGCGCCAGCAGCCAAGAGATGGGGGAGCAGTACTTC. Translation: CASSQEMGEQYF.

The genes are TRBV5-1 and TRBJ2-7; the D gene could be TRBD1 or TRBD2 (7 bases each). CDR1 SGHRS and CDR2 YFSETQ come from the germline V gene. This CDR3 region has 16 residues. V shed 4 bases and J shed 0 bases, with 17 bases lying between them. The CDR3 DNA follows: TGCGCCAGCAGCAAAAGGAGGGAGGGGGCCTCCTACGAGCAGTACTTC. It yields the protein CASSKRREGASYEQYF.

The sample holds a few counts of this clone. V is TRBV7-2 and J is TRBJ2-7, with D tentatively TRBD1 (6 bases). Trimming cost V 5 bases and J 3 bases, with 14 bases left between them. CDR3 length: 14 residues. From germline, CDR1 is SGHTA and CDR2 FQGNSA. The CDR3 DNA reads TGTGCCAGCAGCCCGGACAGCGCTTACTACGAGCAGTACTTC. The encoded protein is CASSPDSAYYEQYF.

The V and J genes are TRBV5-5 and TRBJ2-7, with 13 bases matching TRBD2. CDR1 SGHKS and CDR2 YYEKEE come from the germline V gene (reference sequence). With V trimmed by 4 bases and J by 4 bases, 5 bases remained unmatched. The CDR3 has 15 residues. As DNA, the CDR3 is TGTGCCAGCAGCCCCGGACTAGCGGGAGTGTACGAGCAGTACTTC. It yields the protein CASSPGLAGVYEQYF.

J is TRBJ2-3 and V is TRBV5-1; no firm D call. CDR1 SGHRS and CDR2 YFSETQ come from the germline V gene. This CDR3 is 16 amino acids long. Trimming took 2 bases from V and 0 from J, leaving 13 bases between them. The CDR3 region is CASSFSSTSSTDTQYF. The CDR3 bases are TGCGCCAGCAGCTTTTCCAGCACCTCTAGCACAGATACGCAGTATTTT.

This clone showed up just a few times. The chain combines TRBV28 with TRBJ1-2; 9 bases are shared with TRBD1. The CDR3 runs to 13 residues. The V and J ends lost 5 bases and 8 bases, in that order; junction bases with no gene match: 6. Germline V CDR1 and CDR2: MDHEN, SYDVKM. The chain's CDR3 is CASSEQGARGYTF. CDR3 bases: TGTGCCAGCAGTGAACAGGGGGCGCGAGGCTACACCTTC.

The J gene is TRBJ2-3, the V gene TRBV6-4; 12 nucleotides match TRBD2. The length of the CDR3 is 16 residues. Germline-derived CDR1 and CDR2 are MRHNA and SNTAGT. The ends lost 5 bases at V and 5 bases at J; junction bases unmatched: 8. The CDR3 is CASSQGLAGTGDTQYF. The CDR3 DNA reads TGTGCCAGCAGTCAAGGACTAGCGGGAACAGGAGATACGCAGTATTTT.